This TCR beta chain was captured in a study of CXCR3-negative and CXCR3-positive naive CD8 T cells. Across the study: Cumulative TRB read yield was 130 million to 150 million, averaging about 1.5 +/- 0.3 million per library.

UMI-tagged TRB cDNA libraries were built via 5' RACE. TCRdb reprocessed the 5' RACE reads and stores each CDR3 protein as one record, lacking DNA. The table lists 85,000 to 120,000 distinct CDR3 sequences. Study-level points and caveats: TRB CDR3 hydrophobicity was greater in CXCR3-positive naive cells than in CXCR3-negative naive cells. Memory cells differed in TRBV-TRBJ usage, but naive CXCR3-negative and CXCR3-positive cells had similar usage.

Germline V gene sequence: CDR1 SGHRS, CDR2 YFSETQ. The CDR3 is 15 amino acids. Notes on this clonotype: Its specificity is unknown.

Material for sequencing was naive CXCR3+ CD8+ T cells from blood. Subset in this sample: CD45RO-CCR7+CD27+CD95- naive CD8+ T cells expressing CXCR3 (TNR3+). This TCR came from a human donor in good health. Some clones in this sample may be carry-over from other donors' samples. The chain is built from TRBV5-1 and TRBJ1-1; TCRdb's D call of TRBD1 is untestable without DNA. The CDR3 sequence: CASSLDLDRGAEAFF.